A single sample gave rise to the 20 T cell receptor beta chains below, sequenced in a study of T cell repertoires in cytomegalovirus infection. Their antigens remain unidentified. TCRdb reprocessed the reads via MiXCR and lists one record per CDR3 protein. Of about 310,000 distinct CDR3 sequences listed, 20% to 30% were seen once; the top ten hold about 14%. The sample here was cultured PBMCs, taken from culture after CMV antigen stimulation. These receptors were taken from a human donor in good health (CMV status not recorded). Some clones in this sample may be carry-over from other donors' samples.

This clonotype turned up a few times. The chain combines TRBV19 with TRBJ2-5; D is unresolved. Germline CDR1 and CDR2: LNHDA and SQIVND (reference sequence). There are 13 residues in the CDR3. Trimming left V 6 bases short and J 3 bases short, with 11 bases between. The chain's CDR3 is CASRAVGKETQYF. Written as DNA, the CDR3 is TGTGCCAGTAGGGCGGTGGGGAAAGAGACCCAGTACTTC.

In its sample, this clonotype was seen a few times. The chain carries TRBV7-2 and TRBJ2-1; D ambiguous. With 6 bases removed from V and 7 bases from J, the gap between germline ends came to 16 bases. In germline, CDR1 is SGHTA, CDR2 FQGNSA. This CDR3 region has 14 residues. CDR3 nucleotides: TGTGCCAGCAGGGGTGCAACCGGCGTGAATGAGCAGTTCTTC. Amino acids: CASRGATGVNEQFF.

This clonotype was recorded at least ten times. The chain has TRBV12-3 or TRBV12-4 and TRBJ2-1; TRBD2 aligns across 11 bases. This CDR3 comprises 19 residues. With 6 bases clipped from V and 5 bases from J, the junction kept 18 bases outside the gene matches. Written as DNA, the CDR3 is TGTGCCAGCAGCCTCTCCCTTCAAGGACTAGCGGGCCAAAACAATGAGCAGTTCTTC. This sequence encodes CASSLSLQGLAGQNNEQFF.

The genes are TRBV28 and TRBJ2-7; TRBD2 might be the D (5 bases). Trimming removed 7 bases at V and 6 bases at J, with 10 bases between. The CDR3 totals 11 residues. Germline CDR1 is MDHEN and CDR2 is SYDVKM. This CDR3 reads CASIEGFEQYF. In DNA form, the CDR3 reads TGTGCCAGCATCGAGGGCTTCGAGCAGTACTTC. The full variable domain, in which reference TRBV28 and TRBJ2-7 provide the parts outside the CDR3, is DVKVTQSSRYLVKRTGEKVFLECVQDMDHENMFWYRQDPGLGLRLIYFSYDVKMKEKGDIPEGYSVSREKKERFSLILESASTNQTSMYLCASIEGFEQYFGPGTRLTVT.

The chain is built from TRBV6-8 and TRBJ1-4; D uncertain. The CDR3 is 12 residues long. The V end lost 5 bases, the J end lost 9 bases, and 10 bases lay between the germline ends. Germline V gene lookup returns CDR1 MNHGY and CDR2 SAAAGT. The CDR3 region has the DNA TGTGCCAGCAGTGACGGCCAGAAAAAACTGTTTTTT. Protein: CASSDGQKKLFF.

The chain has TRBV7-6 and TRBJ2-1; no firm D call. CDR1 is SGHVS, CDR2 FNYEAQ, per germline. V was trimmed by 5 bases and J by 0 bases, leaving 14 bases between them. The CDR3 consists of 16 residues. DNA of the CDR3: TGTGCCAGCAGCGTACAGCCCAAAAGCTCCTACAATGAGCAGTTCTTC. As protein: CASSVQPKSSYNEQFF.

CDR3 residues: CASRIPLTENTEAFF. CDR3 nucleotides: TGTGCCAGCAGGATACCCTTGACGGAGAACACTGAAGCTTTCTTT. The J gene is TRBJ1-1, the V gene TRBV6-2 or TRBV6-3, with D unclear. Germline loops: CDR1 MNHEY, CDR2 SVGEGT. V lost 6 bases to trimming and J lost 1 base, with 15 bases between them. The CDR3 covers 15 residues.

In its sample, this clonotype was seen many times. This chain joins TRBV7-2 and TRBJ2-1; D is uncertain. V lost 0 bases, J lost 7 bases, and 10 bases lay in between. The CDR3 is 14 amino acids. Per the germline V gene, CDR1 is SGHTA and CDR2 is FQGNSA. This chain's CDR3 is CASSLAPAKNEQFF. The CDR3 DNA is TGTGCCAGCAGCTTAGCTCCAGCGAAGAATGAGCAGTTCTTC.

The chain combines TRBV5-1 with TRBJ2-5, with 9 bases that match TRBD2. Trimming cost V 0 bases and J 2 bases; bases outside gene matches: 8. This CDR3 contains 17 residues. The germline CDR1 and CDR2 sequences are SGHRS and YFSETQ. CDR3 protein: CASSLATGLAAQETQYF. The CDR3 DNA sequence: TGCGCCAGCAGCTTGGCCACGGGACTAGCTGCTCAAGAGACCCAGTACTTC.

The CDR3 here is CASSQTSGSLETQYF. The CDR3 nucleotides are TGTGCCAGCAGCCAGACTAGCGGGAGTCTGGAGACCCAGTACTTC. This chain joins TRBV7-6 and TRBJ2-5; 12 positions agree with TRBD2. Germline V gives CDR1 SGHVS, CDR2 FNYEAQ. The CDR3 is 15 residues long. V dropped 5 bases and J dropped 5; count of bases not matched to a gene: 6. Full variable domain (missing parts from reference TRBV7-6 and TRBJ2-5): GAGVSQSPRYKVTKRGQDVALRCDPISGHVSLYWYRQALGQGPEFLTYFNYEAQQDKSGLPNDRFSAERPEGSISTLTIQRTEQRDSAMYRCASSQTSGSLETQYFGPGTRLLVL.

J is TRBJ2-7 and V is TRBV7-2, with 9 positions matching TRBD2. Germline V gene data show CDR1 as SGHTA and CDR2 as FQGNSA. CDR3 length: 16 amino acids. The junction had 8 bases not matched to a gene; V was cut back by 1 base and J by 4 bases. The CDR3 nucleotides are TGTGCCAGCAGCTTAGATGGGCGGGAGGGCCGGTACGAGCAGTACTTC. It encodes CASSLDGREGRYEQYF.

The V and J genes are TRBV5-1 and TRBJ2-1, with 7 positions matching TRBD1. Germline values: CDR1 SGHRS, CDR2 YFSETQ. The junction had 10 bases not matched to a gene; V was cut back by 4 bases and J by 9 bases. This CDR3 has 14 residues. CDR3 in amino acids: CASSSRDSVGEQFF. The DNA for the CDR3 is TGCGCCAGCAGCAGCCGGGACAGCGTTGGTGAGCAGTTCTTC.

This clonotype was recorded a few times. The chain carries TRBV27 and TRBJ2-7, with 8 bases lining up with TRBD1. Germline V gene lookup returns CDR1 MNHEY and CDR2 SMNVEV (reference sequence). V trimming: 2 bases; J trimming: 4 bases; junction bases outside the gene matches: 7. The CDR3 is 15 amino acids. The CDR3 protein is CASSLAAQGAYEQYF. DNA for the CDR3: TGTGCCAGCAGTTTAGCGGCCCAGGGGGCGTACGAGCAGTACTTC.

This clonotype was seen a handful of times. This chain uses TRBV19 with TRBJ1-2, with D hard to call. Germline V gene data show CDR1 as LNHDA and CDR2 as SQIVND (reference sequence). There are 15 residues in the CDR3. Trimming removed 4 bases from V and 0 bases from J, with 12 bases in between. DNA of the CDR3: TGTGCCAGTAGTAACCCCGGCAGAACTAACTATGGCTACACCTTC. This codes for CASSNPGRTNYGYTF.

The rearrangement links TRBV27 to TRBJ1-2; D gene unclear. V lost 0 bases to trimming and J lost 0 bases, with 5 bases between them. Looked up from germline, CDR1 is MNHEY and CDR2 is SMNVEV (reference sequence). The CDR3 runs to 14 residues. CDR3 loop: CASSLSSPNYGYTF. CDR3 nucleotide sequence: TGTGCCAGCAGTTTATCATCTCCTAACTATGGCTACACCTTC.

This clonotype was seen a few times. J is TRBJ2-7 and V is TRBV18; 8 bases fit TRBD1. The CDR3 extends over 13 amino acids. Trimming at V came to 4 bases and at J to 5 bases, leaving 4 bases not matched to a gene. Germline CDR1 reads KGHSH; CDR2 reads LQKENI. This CDR3 reads CASSRTGTDEQYV. CDR3 nucleotide sequence: TGTGCCAGCTCACGGACAGGGACGGACGAGCAGTACGTC.

This clonotype has more than one count but fewer than ten. The genes are TRBV20-1 and TRBJ1-3, with unresolved D. V dropped 3 bases and J dropped 0 bases, with 9 bases sitting between them. The CDR3 consists of 14 residues. From germline, CDR1 is DFQATT and CDR2 SNEGSKA (reference sequence). Here the CDR3 reads CSASNHSSGNTIYF. The CDR3 DNA is TGCAGTGCTAGTAACCACAGCTCTGGAAACACCATATATTTT.

The gene calls are TRBV15 and TRBJ1-5, with D possibly being TRBD1 (5 bases). V dropped 2 bases and J dropped 4 bases, with 9 bases sitting between them. CDR1 and CDR2 (germline): LNHNV, YYDKDF (reference sequence). The CDR3 sequence is 14 residues long. The CDR3 loop reads CATSRSGGNQPQHF. The CDR3 nucleotides are TGTGCCACCAGCAGATCTGGGGGGAATCAGCCCCAGCATTTT. Variable domain in full (rest from reference TRBV15 and TRBJ1-5): DAMVIQNPRYQVTQFGKPVTLSCSQTLNHNVMYWYQQKSSQAPKLLFHYYDKDFNNEADTPDNFQSRRPNTSFCFLDIRSPGLGDTAMYLCATSRSGGNQPQHFGDGTRLSIL.

The V gene is TRBV7-2, the J gene TRBJ2-3, with 8 bases lining up with TRBD2. Germline-derived CDR1 and CDR2 are SGHTA and FQGNSA. The CDR3 runs to 18 residues. V shed 3 bases, J shed 2 bases, and the junction held 13 bases outside the gene matches. This CDR3 is CASSFASTSGGVTDTQYF. The CDR3 DNA reads TGTGCCAGCAGCTTTGCATCTACTAGCGGAGGAGTCACAGATACGCAGTATTTT.

The sample holds a few counts of this clonotype. The rearrangement joins TRBV10-3 to TRBJ1-5, with TRBD1 as a possible D gene (5 bases). Trimming pared 5 bases from V and 3 bases from J, leaving 8 bases between. The CDR3 runs to 13 residues. Germline V gene lookup returns CDR1 ENHRY and CDR2 SYGVKD. CDR3 region: CAISQGYNQPQHF. CDR3 DNA: TGTGCCATCAGTCAGGGATACAATCAGCCCCAGCATTTT.